Each of the 8 T cell receptor beta chains below was sequenced from the same sample in a study of CD4 T cell repertoires in COVID-19. These memory T cells were uncultured and sequenced directly after ex vivo isolation. Clones were read by immunoSEQ multiplex PCR, and TCRdb kept only the in-frame ones, dropping some. The table has about 25,000 clones, 93% seen once. This material consisted of circulating follicular helper CD4+ T cells (cTfh) from blood, taken before the COVID-19 pandemic. All receptors derive from a human donor who had COVID-19.

This rearrangement joins TRBV19 to TRBJ2-7; D is unresolved. CDR1 LNHDA and CDR2 SQIVND come from the germline V gene (reference sequence). This CDR3 spans 13 amino acids. The V gene lost 3 bases and the J gene lost 6 bases, with 12 bases spanning the gap. For the CDR3, the DNA is TGTGCCAGTAGTATCGTTATCTCCCGCGAGCAGTACTTC. It specifies CASSIVISREQYF.

V gene TRBV6-1 combines with J gene TRBJ1-4; a weak D match, TRBD1 (5 bases). This CDR3 comprises 15 residues. The V end was cut by 0 bases, the J end by 8 bases, with 13 bases between. CDR1 MNHNS and CDR2 SASEGT come from the germline V gene. CDR3 sequence reads: CASSEAKTGGEKLFF. The CDR3 nucleotides are TGTGCCAGCAGTGAAGCGAAAACAGGTGGCGAAAAACTGTTTTTT.

This sequence joins TRBV29-1 and TRBJ2-4; TRBD2 matches at 7 bases. Trimming removed 6 bases from V and 10 bases from J; junction bases left unmatched: 15. The germline gives CDR1 SQVTM, CDR2 ANQGSEA. CDR3 size: 14 residues. Here the CDR3 reads CSVVRSPMGGIQYF. The CDR3 region has the DNA TGCAGCGTCGTGAGGTCGCCCATGGGGGGGATTCAGTACTTC.

The V and J genes are TRBV29-1 and TRBJ1-1; 9 bases fit TRBD1. This CDR3 comprises 14 residues. Germline V gene lookup returns CDR1 SQVTM and CDR2 ANQGSEA. The ends lost 4 bases at V and 7 bases at J; junction bases unmatched: 10. CDR3 loop: CSVGGQGRTFEAFF. The DNA of the CDR3 is TGCAGCGTTGGGGGACAGGGCCGTACGTTTGAAGCTTTCTTT.

The chain joins TRBV18 to TRBJ1-2; TRBD1 aligns across 9 bases. V dropped 5 bases and J dropped 6; count of bases not matched to a gene: 10. CDR1 and CDR2 (germline): KGHSH, LQKENI. This CDR3 is 15 amino acids long. This CDR3 reads CASSGYNRGQDGYTF. CDR3 nucleotides: TGTGCCAGCTCAGGTTATAACAGGGGGCAGGATGGCTACACCTTC.

The chain is built from TRBV7-2 and TRBJ2-5; 9 bases map to TRBD2. Trimming removed 2 bases from V and 6 bases from J; junction bases left unmatched: 4. The CDR3 extends over 14 amino acids. The germline gives CDR1 SGHTA, CDR2 FQGNSA. The CDR3 coding sequence is TGTGCCAGCAGCTTAAGAGCGGGGGGTAAGACCCAGTACTTC. It specifies CASSLRAGGKTQYF.

This clone appeared once. V is TRBV5-1 and J is TRBJ2-7; TRBD1 matches 9 bases. The junction had 6 bases not matched to a gene; V was cut back by 3 bases and J by 5 bases. Looked up from germline, CDR1 is SGHRS and CDR2 is YFSETQ. There are 14 residues in the CDR3. CDR3 nucleotide sequence: TGCGCCAGCAGCTCGACAGGGGGGAAAGACGAGCAGTACTTC. As protein: CASSSTGGKDEQYF.

V usage is TRBV19 and J usage is TRBJ2-6; tentative D call: TRBD2 (6 bases). V gave up 5 bases and J gave up 2 bases, with 13 bases separating them. This CDR3 contains 16 residues. Looked up from germline, CDR1 is LNHDA and CDR2 is SQIVND (reference sequence). DNA of the CDR3: TGTGCCAGTAGTGCGGGGAACGGTCCTGGGGCCAACGTCCTGACTTTC. Translated, it gives CASSAGNGPGANVLTF. Full variable domain (rest looked up from reference TRBV19 and TRBJ2-6): DGGITQSPKYLFRKEGQNVTLSCEQNLNHDAMYWYRQDPGQGLRLIYYSQIVNDFQKGDIAEGYSVSREKKESFPLTVTSAQKNPTAFYLCASSAGNGPGANVLTFGAGSRLTVL.